This T cell receptor beta chain was sequenced during a study of PD-1 blockade in classical Hodgkin lymphoma. Whole-study findings and limits: As was reported, newly diagnosed patients showed lower baseline TCR diversity than healthy donors did.

With V trimmed by 6 bases and J by 2 bases, 13 bases remained unmatched. This CDR3 is built from 17 residues. Germline loops: CDR1 SQVTM, CDR2 ANQGSEA. As to this clone: Antigen unknown.

The repertoire was sequenced with immunoSEQ multiplex PCR; TCRdb's copy has only in-frame clones and lacks some. Here the sample spans 80,000 to 100,000 clones, roughly 89% being singletons. Patients all relapsed after autologous stem cell transplantation, and there was variation in brentuximab vedotin exposure. Under best response, outcomes were complete response, partial response or progressive disease. The chain joins TRBV29-1 to TRBJ2-7; 13 bases align to TRBD2. Sample: peripheral blood mononuclear cells (PBMCs), taken at baseline. The receptor comes from a human donor with classical Hodgkin lymphoma. For the CDR3, the DNA is TGCAGCGTGCAGAGACACGGACTAGCGGGAGAGACCTACGAGCAGTACTTC. Its protein is CSVQRHGLAGETYEQYF.